A single sample is the source of the 26 T cell receptor beta chains below, sequenced in a study of blood T cell repertoires in COVID-19. Method: immunoSEQ multiplex PCR; TCRdb's copy keeps in-frame clones and lacks some. The data contain around 29,000 clones, 65% to 70% of them singletons. The specimen was peripheral blood. Receptors originate from a human donor in a cohort sampled during active COVID-19.

This clone occurred many times. The chain employs TRBV5-1 and TRBJ2-1, with a possible D match to TRBD1 (5 bases). V gave up 5 bases and J gave up 3 bases, with 21 bases separating them. Germline lookup yields CDR1 SGHRS and CDR2 YFSETQ. The CDR3 runs 17 residues. The CDR3 sequence is CASRTGGSVAVYNEQFF. CDR3 nucleotide sequence: TGCGCCAGCAGAACAGGTGGATCCGTGGCGGTCTACAATGAGCAGTTCTTC.

The gene calls are TRBV5-1 and TRBJ2-2; tentative D call: TRBD1 (6 bases). The ends were cut back, 4 bases at V and 7 bases at J, with 14 bases in the middle. CDR1 and CDR2 from the germline V gene are SGHRS and YFSETQ. This CDR3 comprises 14 residues. The CDR3 is CASSDLGAVGELFF. The DNA for the CDR3 is TGCGCCAGCAGCGACCTGGGGGCGGTCGGGGAGCTGTTTTTT.

The chain recombines TRBV7-9 with TRBJ1-2; no reliable D call. The CDR3 totals 12 residues. Germline loops: CDR1 SEHNR, CDR2 FQNEAQ (reference sequence). V shed 3 bases and J shed 5 bases, with 7 bases lying between them. The CDR3, as DNA: TGTGCCAGCAGCTTGGACTCATATGGCTACACCTTC. Translated: CASSLDSYGYTF.

This clone appeared once. The V and J genes are TRBV7-2 and TRBJ1-5; unclear D gene. V shed 4 bases and J shed 9 bases, with 7 bases lying between them. The CDR3 spans 11 residues. Looked up from germline, CDR1 is SGHTA and CDR2 is FQGNSA. The CDR3 is CASSSLGPQHF. CDR3 in DNA: TGTGCCAGCAGCTCCCTAGGGCCCCAGCATTTT.

The chain is built from TRBV7-3 and TRBJ2-1; tentative D call: TRBD1 (6 bases). Trimming took off 4 bases at V and 9 bases at J, with 16 bases between the two ends. This CDR3 has 14 residues. Germline V CDR1 and CDR2: SGHTA, FQGTGA. The CDR3 loop is CASSYESSRGEQFF. The CDR3 DNA is TGTGCCAGCAGCTATGAGTCCTCCAGGGGTGAGCAGTTCTTC.

The gene calls are TRBV6-2 or TRBV6-3 and TRBJ2-1, with no clear D. V was trimmed by 0 bases and J by 4 bases, leaving 7 bases between them. This CDR3 region has 14 residues. Germline CDR1 is MNHEY and CDR2 is SVGEGT. In DNA form, the CDR3 reads TGTGCCAGCAGTTACTCGTCTTCTTACAATGAGCAGTTCTTC. It translates to CASSYSSSYNEQFF.

The rearrangement joins TRBV6-5 to TRBJ2-5; TRBD2 aligns across 11 bases. The germline V gene encodes CDR1 MNHEY and CDR2 SVGAGI. The CDR3 is made up of 14 amino acids. V lost 4 bases and J lost 5; bases outside the gene matches: 3. The CDR3 loop is CASSFRTSGETQYF. For the CDR3, the DNA is TGTGCCAGCAGTTTTCGGACTAGCGGGGAGACCCAGTACTTC.

This clone appeared once. The rearrangement uses TRBV19 and TRBJ2-2; 8 positions agree with TRBD2. The CDR3 contains 19 residues. V shed 2 bases and J 3 bases; nucleotides not matched to a gene: 14. The germline V gene has CDR1 LNHDA and CDR2 SQIVND (reference sequence). The CDR3 DNA is TGTGCCAGTAGTATATTTTGGGGTCGGAGCGGGAGCGACACCGGGGAGCTGTTTTTT. Protein product: CASSIFWGRSGSDTGELFF. Full variable domain (outside the CDR3, taken from reference TRBV19 and TRBJ2-2): DGGITQSPKYLFRKEGQNVTLSCEQNLNHDAMYWYRQDPGQGLRLIYYSQIVNDFQKGDIAEGYSVSREKKESFPLTVTSAQKNPTAFYLCASSIFWGRSGSDTGELFFGEGSRLTVL.

This chain uses TRBV5-1 with TRBJ2-7, with 7 bases that match TRBD1. V gave up 7 bases and J gave up 2 bases; unmatched junction bases: 6. Germline values: CDR1 SGHRS, CDR2 YFSETQ. The CDR3 has 13 residues. The CDR3 spells CASYGQDPYEQYF. For the CDR3, the DNA is TGCGCCAGCTACGGACAGGACCCCTACGAGCAGTACTTC. Supplemented by reference TRBV5-1 and TRBJ2-7, the full variable domain reads KAGVTQTPRYLIKTRGQQVTLSCSPISGHRSVSWYQQTPGQGLQFLFEYFSETQRNKGNFPGRFSGRQFSNSRSEMNVSTLELGDSALYLCASYGQDPYEQYFGPGTRLTVT.

V gene TRBV7-9 combines with J gene TRBJ2-5; 10 bases map to TRBD2. The CDR3 sequence is 12 residues long. V shed 7 bases, J shed 7 bases, and the junction held 3 bases outside the gene matches. CDR1 SEHNR and CDR2 FQNEAQ come from the germline V gene (reference sequence). CDR3 residues: CASTVAGGTQYF. In DNA form, the CDR3 reads TGTGCCAGCACCGTAGCGGGGGGGACCCAGTACTTC.

The chain links TRBV9 to TRBJ1-6; D gene ambiguous. CDR3 length: 16 amino acids. Germline V gene sequence: CDR1 SGDLS, CDR2 YYNGEE. With 0 bases removed from V and 0 bases from J, the gap between germline ends came to 7 bases. In DNA form, the CDR3 reads TGTGCCAGCAGCGTAGCCCCCCACTCCTATAATTCACCCCTCCACTTT. Protein sequence: CASSVAPHSYNSPLHF.

The chain recombines TRBV5-4 with TRBJ2-5; 7 bases fit TRBD2. After removal of 0 bases from V and 1 base from J, the junction contained 6 bases not matched to a gene. Germline assignment: CDR1 SGHNT and CDR2 YYREEE (reference sequence). The CDR3 runs to 16 residues. CDR3 in DNA: TGTGCCAGCAGCTTGGCGAGCGGGGTTTCCCAAGAGACCCAGTACTTC. Encoded protein: CASSLASGVSQETQYF. Variable domain in full (rest from reference TRBV5-4 and TRBJ2-5): ETGVTQSPTHLIKTRGQQVTLRCSSQSGHNTVSWYQQALGQGPQFIFQYYREEENGRGNFPPRFSGLQFPNYSSELNVNALELDDSALYLCASSLASGVSQETQYFGPGTRLLVL.

The rearrangement uses TRBV7-9 and TRBJ2-1, with D unclear. Per germline, CDR1 SEHNR and CDR2 FQNEAQ (reference sequence). The CDR3 covers 13 residues. V lost 1 base to trimming and J lost 6 bases, with 7 bases between them. CDR3 in amino acids: CASSLGRANEQFF. For the CDR3, the DNA is TGTGCCAGCAGCTTAGGCCGAGCCAATGAGCAGTTCTTC.

In this sample, this clone turned up once. The CDR3 sequence: CASSLAGQGSTEAFF. The CDR3, as DNA: TGTGCCAGCAGCTTGGCAGGTCAGGGCAGCACTGAAGCTTTCTTT. V is TRBV5-5 and J is TRBJ1-1, with D tentatively TRBD1 (5 bases). V was shortened by 0 bases and J by 4 bases, with 13 bases between the two germline ends. The CDR3 loop spans 15 amino acids. Germline V gives CDR1 SGHKS, CDR2 YYEKEE (reference sequence).

The genes are TRBV3-1 (or the pseudogene TRBV3-2) and TRBJ2-1; possible D gene TRBD2, 6 bases. The germline V gene encodes CDR1 LGHDT and CDR2 YNNKEL (reference sequence). V was trimmed by 2 bases and J by 7 bases, leaving 15 bases between them. The CDR3 loop spans 15 amino acids. This CDR3 reads CASSQSGPRGNEQFF. CDR3 in DNA: TGTGCCAGCAGCCAATCGGGACCCCGGGGGAATGAGCAGTTCTTC.

This chain links TRBV5-1 with TRBJ2-1, with TRBD2 as a possible D gene (6 bases). CDR3 length: 14 amino acids. Looked up from germline, CDR1 is SGHRS and CDR2 is YFSETQ. V was pared by 0 bases and J by 12 bases, with 16 bases between. CDR3 bases: TGCGCCAGCAGCTTGGCGGGAGCCCCCCAGGGGCAGTTCTTC. Residues: CASSLAGAPQGQFF.

The chain carries TRBV9 and TRBJ2-1; D is ambiguous. Germline V gene sequence: CDR1 SGDLS, CDR2 YYNGEE. Trimming removed 0 bases at V and 8 bases at J, with 9 bases between. The CDR3 consists of 13 residues. CDR3 in amino acids: CASSVDGIDEQFF. DNA for the CDR3: TGTGCCAGCAGCGTAGACGGTATAGATGAGCAGTTCTTC.

This clone was seen only a few times. The CDR3: CASSEGGRTKKLFF. DNA of the CDR3: TGTGCCAGCAGTGAGGGGGGTAGGACGAAGAAACTGTTTTTT. The genes are TRBV6-1 and TRBJ1-4, with D tentatively TRBD1 (5 bases). From germline, CDR1 is MNHNS and CDR2 SASEGT. The CDR3 is 14 amino acids. Trimming took off 3 bases at V and 11 bases at J, with 16 bases between the two ends.

The chain recombines TRBV19 with TRBJ2-2, with 10 nucleotides matching TRBD2. Germline V lookup: CDR1 LNHDA, CDR2 SQIVND (reference sequence). This CDR3 contains 17 residues. Trimming at V came to 0 bases and at J to 5 bases, leaving 6 bases not matched to a gene. Written as DNA, the CDR3 is TGTGCCAGTAGTATAGAATCTCTAGCGGGAGTTACCGGGGAGCTGTTTTTT. It is translated as CASSIESLAGVTGELFF.

V gene TRBV5-4 combines with J gene TRBJ1-5; D call uncertain. Deletions cut 0 bases from V and 0 bases from J, with 4 bases between. Germline V gives CDR1 SGHNT, CDR2 YYREEE (reference sequence). The CDR3 is 14 residues long. The CDR3 DNA sequence: TGTGCCAGCAGCTTGGCCGGTAGCAATCAGCCCCAGCATTTT. As protein: CASSLAGSNQPQHF. The variable domain in full, completed from reference TRBV5-4 and TRBJ1-5, reads ETGVTQSPTHLIKTRGQQVTLRCSSQSGHNTVSWYQQALGQGPQFIFQYYREEENGRGNFPPRFSGLQFPNYSSELNVNALELDDSALYLCASSLAGSNQPQHFGDGTRLSIL.

The J gene is TRBJ2-7, the V gene TRBV28, with D unresolved. V lost 6 bases to trimming and J lost 4 bases, with 13 bases between them. CDR1 MDHEN and CDR2 SYDVKM come from the germline V gene. There are 13 residues in the CDR3. The CDR3: CASSLTIQYEQYF. CDR3 DNA sequence: TGTGCCAGCAGCCTAACTATCCAGTACGAGCAGTACTTC.

This clone has just a few counts. V gene TRBV10-3 combines with J gene TRBJ2-5; TRBD1 aligns across 10 bases. The CDR3 length is 16 residues. The V and J ends lost 0 bases and 5 bases, in that order; junction bases with no gene match: 6. Germline lookup yields CDR1 ENHRY and CDR2 SYGVKD. The CDR3 spells CAISESGTGARETQYF. CDR3 coding DNA: TGTGCCATCAGTGAGTCGGGGACAGGGGCACGGGAGACCCAGTACTTC.

V is TRBV10-3 and J is TRBJ2-2; 7 positions match TRBD1. V lost 5 bases to trimming and J lost 6 bases; unmatched junction nucleotides: 3. Germline V CDR1 and CDR2: ENHRY, SYGVKD. The CDR3 covers 13 residues. The CDR3 DNA sequence: TGTGCCATCAGTTCAGACAGGGCCGGGGAGCTGTTTTTT. Translation gives CAISSDRAGELFF.

This clone was counted only a few times. This chain uses TRBV9 with TRBJ1-5, with TRBD1 matching 9 bases. This CDR3 spans 14 amino acids. J lost 6 bases, V lost 3 bases, and 4 bases had no gene match. Germline CDR1 is SGDLS and CDR2 is YYNGEE. The CDR3 nucleotides are TGTGCCAGCAGCGAACAGGGGGCGGGTCAGCCCCAGCATTTT. Translation: CASSEQGAGQPQHF.

The rearrangement uses TRBV7-3 and TRBJ2-3; maybe TRBD2 (6 bases). Germline V lookup: CDR1 SGHTA, CDR2 FQGTGA. Trimming removed 5 bases from V and 2 bases from J, with 11 bases in between. The CDR3 is 14 amino acids. CDR3 nucleotide sequence: TGTGCCAGCAGCCCCGGAGGGTTCACAGATACGCAGTATTTT. This codes for CASSPGGFTDTQYF.

The chain uses TRBV20-1 and TRBJ1-2, with 10 bases lining up with TRBD1. The germline V gene has CDR1 DFQATT and CDR2 SNEGSKA (reference sequence). The length of the CDR3 is 14 residues. The V segment lost 3 bases and the J segment 7 bases; nucleotides outside the gene matches: 8. CDR3: CSASQGQGFFGYTF. In DNA form, the CDR3 reads TGCAGTGCTAGTCAGGGACAGGGGTTTTTTGGCTACACCTTC.